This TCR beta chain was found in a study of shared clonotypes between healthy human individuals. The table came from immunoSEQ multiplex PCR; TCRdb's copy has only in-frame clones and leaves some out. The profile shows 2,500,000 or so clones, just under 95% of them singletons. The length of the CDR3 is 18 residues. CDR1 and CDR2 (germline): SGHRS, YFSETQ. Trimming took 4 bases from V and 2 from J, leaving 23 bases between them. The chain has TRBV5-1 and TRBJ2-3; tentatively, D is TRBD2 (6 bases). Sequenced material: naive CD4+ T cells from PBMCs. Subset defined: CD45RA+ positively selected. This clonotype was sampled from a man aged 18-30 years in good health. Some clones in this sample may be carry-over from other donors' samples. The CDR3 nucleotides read TGCGCCAGCAGCCTGCCACCTTACAAAGGCGGGATCACAGATACGCAGTATTTT. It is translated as CASSLPPYKGGITDTQYF.